These 12 T cell receptor beta chains were all obtained from the same sample, sequenced in a study of cytomegalovirus exposure and HLA in healthy donors. The primer mix had 60 Vbeta and 13 Jbeta primers. TCRdb's table, derived via immunoSEQ multiplex PCR, lists solely in-frame clones and lacks some. Recorded for this sample: over 100,000 clones. The source material was PBMCs. These receptors were obtained from a man aged 40-49 years in good health and CMV-seropositive.

J is TRBJ2-7 and V is TRBV4-1, with a tentative D call TRBD2 (5 bases). The CDR3 is 16 residues long. V was trimmed by 1 base and J by 2 bases, leaving 15 bases between them. The germline V gene encodes CDR1 MGHRA and CDR2 YSYEKL. For the CDR3, the DNA is TGCGCCAGCAGCCAAGGCAGCGGTACCGTCCCCTACGAGCAGTACTTC. As protein: CASSQGSGTVPYEQYF.

The V call is TRBV6-5, the J call TRBJ1-1, with 7 bases that match TRBD1. CDR3 length equals 16 residues. V was clipped by 4 bases and J by 1 base; unmatched bases: 9. CDR1 and CDR2 from the germline V gene are MNHEY and SVGAGI. The CDR3 loop is CASSSVLGQQNTEAFF. For the CDR3, the DNA is TGTGCCAGCAGTTCCGTCCTGGGACAGCAGAACACTGAAGCTTTCTTT.

Here the CDR3 reads CASSQGRPGEKLFF. DNA of the CDR3: TGCGCCAGCAGCCAAGGACGGCCGGGTGAAAAACTGTTTTTT. The chain carries TRBV4-1 and TRBJ1-4; D is unclear. The CDR3 contains 14 residues. The V end was cut by 1 base, the J end by 7 bases, with 10 bases between. CDR1 is MGHRA, CDR2 YSYEKL, per germline.

Notes on this clone: The final CDR3 position lacks the conserved phenylalanine or tryptophan, pointing to a likely read error. The chain uses TRBV2 and TRBJ1-2, with 9 bases identical to TRBD1. Trimming cost V 7 bases and J 8 bases; bases outside gene matches: 11. Per germline, CDR1 SNHLY and CDR2 FYNNEI. The CDR3 has 14 residues. CDR3 amino acids: CASIRQGGARGYTL. The CDR3 nucleotides are TGTGCCAGCATTCGACAGGGGGGCGCGAGGGGCTACACCCTC.

The chain employs TRBV11-2 and TRBJ1-6, with D unresolved. Germline V gene data show CDR1 as SGHAT and CDR2 as FQNNGV. This CDR3 has 12 residues. With 0 bases removed from V and 13 bases from J, the gap between germline ends came to 7 bases. The CDR3 coding sequence is TGTGCCAGCAGCTTAGAGCGGTCGCCCCTCCACTTT. Translating gives CASSLERSPLHF.

The chain recombines TRBV27 with TRBJ2-7; possible D gene TRBD1, 6 bases. The CDR3 runs to 13 residues. CDR1 MNHEY and CDR2 SMNVEV come from the germline V gene (reference sequence). V gave up 9 bases and J gave up 2 bases, with 14 bases separating them. In nucleotides, the CDR3 is TGTGCCAGTGGAAACAGGGCCGCCTACGAGCAGTACTTC. Translated: CASGNRAAYEQYF.

This CDR3 reads CAWSVLIEETQYF. CDR3 nucleotide sequence: TGTGCCTGGAGTGTTCTCATTGAGGAGACCCAGTACTTC. The rearrangement uses TRBV30 and TRBJ2-5; D not certain. CDR3 length: 13 amino acids. V lost 0 bases and J lost 5, with 10 bases in between. Per the germline V gene, CDR1 is GTSNPN and CDR2 is SVGIG (reference sequence). The full variable domain, in which reference TRBV30 and TRBJ2-5 provide the parts outside the CDR3, is SQTIHQWPATLVQPVGSPLSLECTVEGTSNPNLYWYRQAAGRGLQLLFYSVGIGQISSEVPQNLSASRPQDRQFILSSKKLLLSDSGFYLCAWSVLIEETQYFGPGTRLLVL.

The chain recombines TRBV11-3 with TRBJ2-7; unclear D gene. Germline V gene data show CDR1 as SGHNT and CDR2 as YENEEA. V was trimmed by 1 base and J by 7 bases, leaving 14 bases between them. This CDR3 is built from 14 residues. The CDR3 sequence is CASSLGGGAEEQYF. CDR3 DNA: TGTGCCAGCAGCTTAGGCGGCGGCGCGGAAGAGCAGTACTTC.

The chain joins TRBV19 to TRBJ2-5; tentative D call: TRBD2 (6 bases). The CDR3 has 13 residues. Germline loops: CDR1 LNHDA, CDR2 SQIVND (reference sequence). The V end was cut by 5 bases, the J end by 7 bases, with 14 bases between. The CDR3 protein is CASSPAGPWTQYF. CDR3 sequence (DNA): TGTGCCAGTAGTCCCGCGGGGCCCTGGACCCAGTACTTC.

V usage is TRBV28 and J usage is TRBJ1-1; TRBD1 agrees at 10 bases. The CDR3 length is 15 residues. J gave up 5 bases and V 4 bases, and 7 bases lay outside the gene matches. The germline gives CDR1 MDHEN, CDR2 SYDVKM. CDR3 region: CASSYRTGGKTEAFF. CDR3 sequence (DNA): TGTGCCAGCAGTTACCGGACAGGGGGTAAAACTGAAGCTTTCTTT. The full variable domain, rest sourced from reference TRBV28 and TRBJ1-1, is DVKVTQSSRYLVKRTGEKVFLECVQDMDHENMFWYRQDPGLGLRLIYFSYDVKMKEKGDIPEGYSVSREKKERFSLILESASTNQTSMYLCASSYRTGGKTEAFFGQGTRLTVV.

V usage is TRBV7-9 and J usage is TRBJ2-5; D might be TRBD2 (7 bases). The V gene's germline CDR1 is SEHNR and CDR2 FQNEAQ (reference sequence). The CDR3 consists of 12 residues. Trimming cost V 6 bases and J 6 bases, with 11 bases left between them. The CDR3 DNA reads TGTGCCAGCAGTCTGGGGGGGCAGACCCAGTACTTC. Residues: CASSLGGQTQYF.

This CDR3 is CASGGIGPQHF. In DNA form, the CDR3 reads TGTGCCAGCGGAGGGATCGGGCCCCAGCATTTT. The genes are TRBV7-2 and TRBJ1-5; no firm D call. The CDR3 contains 11 residues. Trimming removed 8 bases from V and 9 bases from J, with 11 bases in between. Germline loops: CDR1 SGHTA, CDR2 FQGNSA.